The 29 T cell receptor beta chains below come from one sample, sequenced in a study of blood T cell repertoires in COVID-19. Measured with immunoSEQ multiplex PCR; TCRdb has only the in-frame clones, and not every one. Here the sample spans over 150,000 clones, around 87% being singletons. The sequenced material came from peripheral blood. Receptor source: a man aged 55 to 70 with COVID-19, enrolled during active disease.

The rearrangement uses TRBV7-3 and TRBJ2-3, with 7 bases matching TRBD1. Trimming at V came to 5 bases and at J to 6 bases, leaving 11 bases not matched to a gene. Germline V gives CDR1 SGHTA, CDR2 FQGTGA. The CDR3 consists of 15 residues. The CDR3 loop reads CASSQQTGVSDTQYF. CDR3 nucleotides: TGTGCCAGCAGCCAACAAACAGGGGTGTCGGATACGCAGTATTTT.

This rearrangement joins TRBV18 to TRBJ1-2; D call uncertain. V dropped 3 bases and J dropped 1 base, with 6 bases sitting between them. From germline, CDR1 is KGHSH and CDR2 LQKENI. This CDR3 region has 13 residues. The DNA of the CDR3 is TGTGCCAGCTCACCGGGCAGTAACTATGGCTACACCTTC. Its translation: CASSPGSNYGYTF. Full variable domain (outside the CDR3, taken from reference TRBV18 and TRBJ1-2): NAGVMQNPRHLVRRRGQEARLRCSPMKGHSHVYWYRQLPEEGLKFMVYLQKENIIDESGMPKERFSAEFPKEGPSILRIQQVVRGDSAAYFCASSPGSNYGYTFGSGTRLTVV.

The chain employs TRBV7-2 and TRBJ2-4, with D perhaps TRBD2 (5 bases). V lost 5 bases and J 6 bases, leaving 17 bases between the germline ends. The length of the CDR3 is 15 residues. Germline assignment: CDR1 SGHTA and CDR2 FQGNSA. This CDR3 reads CASSAQWLAANIQYF. The DNA of the CDR3 is TGTGCCAGCAGCGCCCAGTGGCTAGCCGCAAACATTCAGTACTTC.

V gene TRBV4-2 combines with J gene TRBJ1-4; no reliable D call. The ends were cut back, 0 bases at V and 5 bases at J, with 13 bases in the middle. The CDR3 sequence is 16 residues long. Germline V gene lookup returns CDR1 LGHNA and CDR2 YNFKEQ. Here the CDR3 reads CASSQDSGGKNEKLFF. As DNA, the CDR3 is TGTGCCAGCAGCCAAGATTCCGGCGGGAAGAATGAAAAACTGTTTTTT.

The chain couples TRBV6-5 to TRBJ1-1; the match to TRBD1 covers 9 bases. J lost 8 bases, V lost 4 bases, and 11 bases had no gene match. CDR3 length: 15 amino acids. Germline CDR1 and CDR2: MNHEY and SVGAGI. The DNA for the CDR3 is TGTGCCAGCAGTTCCCCCGACAGGGGGAGCAAAGAAGCTTTCTTT. Protein product: CASSSPDRGSKEAFF.

A single count supports this clone. CDR3 DNA sequence: TGTGCCAGCAGCTCTGTGAACACTGAAGCTTTCTTT. Translation gives CASSSVNTEAFF. J is TRBJ1-1 and V is TRBV13, with D unresolved. The ends were cut back, 4 bases at V and 0 bases at J, with 3 bases in the middle. Germline V lookup: CDR1 PRHDT, CDR2 FYEKMQ (reference sequence). The CDR3 spans 12 residues.

V is TRBV2 and J is TRBJ1-2; D is undetermined. The CDR3 extends over 14 amino acids. V was shortened by 5 bases and J by 1 base, with 11 bases between the two germline ends. Germline V gives CDR1 SNHLY, CDR2 FYNNEI. The CDR3 is CASSPPGLNYGYTF. DNA for the CDR3: TGTGCCAGCAGTCCGCCCGGACTTAACTATGGCTACACCTTC. The full variable domain, rest sourced from reference TRBV2 and TRBJ1-2, is EPEVTQTPSHQVTQMGQEVILRCVPISNHLYFYWYRQILGQKVEFLVSFYNNEISEKSEIFDDQFSVERPDGSNFTLKIRSTKLEDSAMYFCASSPPGLNYGYTFGSGTRLTVV.

J is TRBJ2-1 and V is TRBV7-3, with 13 bases lining up with TRBD2. V lost 4 bases and J lost 10; bases outside the gene matches: 7. The CDR3 is 15 residues long. CDR1 and CDR2 (germline): SGHTA, FQGTGA. DNA of the CDR3: TGTGCCAGCAGCTCCGGACTAGCGGGAGCAAGGGAGCAGTTCTTC. This translates into CASSSGLAGAREQFF.

This chain uses TRBV13 with TRBJ2-3, with D perhaps matching TRBD1 (6 bases). CDR3 length: 15 residues. V lost 5 bases and J lost 2, with 14 bases in between. CDR1 is PRHDT and CDR2 is FYEKMQ in the germline V gene (reference sequence). For the CDR3, the DNA is TGTGCCAGCAGCCTGGAAGGGGGTTCCACAGATACGCAGTATTTT. Translated, it gives CASSLEGGSTDTQYF.

This clone was seen just once. V gene TRBV30 combines with J gene TRBJ2-5, with D unresolved. V was pared by 2 bases and J by 5 bases, with 6 bases between. The CDR3 totals 11 residues. From germline, CDR1 is GTSNPN and CDR2 SVGIG (reference sequence). CDR3 nucleotide sequence: TGTGCCTGGAGTCTCTCGGAGACCCAGTACTTC. Translating it yields CAWSLSETQYF.

The chain is built from TRBV7-2 and TRBJ1-5, with D hard to call. V lost 1 base and J 6 bases, leaving 13 bases between the germline ends. This CDR3 contains 15 residues. CDR1 and CDR2 from the germline V gene are SGHTA and FQGNSA. The CDR3 sequence: CASSLGVGGRQPQHF. As DNA, the CDR3 is TGTGCCAGCAGCTTAGGGGTAGGAGGGCGTCAGCCCCAGCATTTT.

The chain has TRBV5-1 and TRBJ2-3; 8 bases map to TRBD2. The V segment lost 4 bases and the J segment 5 bases; nucleotides outside the gene matches: 6. There are 14 residues in the CDR3. Germline CDR1 reads SGHRS; CDR2 reads YFSETQ. CDR3 DNA sequence: TGCGCCAGCAGCCCGGGGGGGCTCGGAGATACGCAGTATTTT. Translated, it gives CASSPGGLGDTQYF.

This clone has a single count. In DNA form, the CDR3 reads TGCAGCGTGACTTATTACACCGGGGAGCTGTTTTTT. Its protein is CSVTYYTGELFF. This chain connects TRBV29-1 to TRBJ2-2; D ambiguous. V dropped 6 bases and J dropped 3 bases, with 8 bases sitting between them. This CDR3 is built from 12 residues. Germline loops: CDR1 SQVTM, CDR2 ANQGSEA.

The genes are TRBV6-1 and TRBJ1-1, with a possible D match to TRBD1 (5 bases). Between the trimmed V and J ends, which lost 7 bases and 5 bases, there was a span of 14 bases. Germline CDR1 reads MNHNS; CDR2 reads SASEGT. CDR3 size: 13 residues. CDR3 DNA: TGTGCCAGCACCCACCGGGGGGGGACTGAAGCTTTCTTT. It is translated as CASTHRGGTEAFF.

The rearrangement uses TRBV6-2 or TRBV6-3 and TRBJ2-2; 14 positions agree with TRBD2. The CDR3 sequence is 19 residues long. V lost 5 bases and J lost 7; bases outside the gene matches: 15. Germline V gene sequence: CDR1 MNHEY, CDR2 SVGEGT. The CDR3 DNA sequence: TGTGCCAGCAGTCCCCTCCAATGGACTAGCGGGGGGATAGGCGGGGAGCTGTTTTTT. Translation: CASSPLQWTSGGIGGELFF.

The CDR3 bases are TGTGCCAGTAGTTCGACAGGGGCGGCTTTCTTT. This sequence encodes CASSSTGAAFF. The J gene is TRBJ1-1, the V gene TRBV19; TRBD1 matches at 8 bases. This CDR3 has 11 residues. Germline lookup yields CDR1 LNHDA and CDR2 SQIVND (reference sequence). Trimming removed 5 bases from V and 11 bases from J; junction bases left unmatched: 4.

The chain joins TRBV9 to TRBJ2-2; D possibly corresponds to TRBD1 (5 bases). Germline CDR1 SGDLS, CDR2 YYNGEE. The CDR3 has 16 amino acids. The ends were cut back, 2 bases at V and 0 bases at J, with 11 bases in the middle. The CDR3 sequence: CASSVRTLTNTGELFF. The CDR3, as DNA: TGTGCCAGCAGCGTCCGGACACTAACGAACACCGGGGAGCTGTTTTTT.

The genes are TRBV27 and TRBJ1-4; D ambiguous. Trimming stripped 8 bases from V and 0 bases from J, with 7 bases between. The CDR3 contains 13 residues. Per germline, CDR1 MNHEY and CDR2 SMNVEV (reference sequence). The CDR3 DNA reads TGTGCCAGCCGCAGGACAACTAATGAAAAACTGTTTTTT. It is translated as CASRRTTNEKLFF.

This clone was counted between two and nine times. The gene calls are TRBV5-1 and TRBJ2-5; the D gene is possibly TRBD2 (7 bases). V lost 7 bases and J 6 bases, leaving 19 bases between the germline ends. The CDR3 has 14 residues. In germline, CDR1 is SGHRS, CDR2 YFSETQ. In DNA, the CDR3 is TGCGCCAGCCTTAAAGGGGGGGCAGTGAAGACCCAGTACTTC. Translation gives CASLKGGAVKTQYF.

This sequence joins TRBV19 and TRBJ1-1, with 7 bases fitting TRBD1. Trimming removed 6 bases from V and 5 bases from J; junction bases left unmatched: 9. The CDR3 runs 14 residues. The germline V gene has CDR1 LNHDA and CDR2 SQIVND (reference sequence). The CDR3 region has the DNA TGTGCCAGTAGGGTTGACAGGGTTTTGACTGAAGCTTTCTTT. It codes for CASRVDRVLTEAFF. Looking up the rest from reference TRBV19 and TRBJ1-1 gives the full variable domain: DGGITQSPKYLFRKEGQNVTLSCEQNLNHDAMYWYRQDPGQGLRLIYYSQIVNDFQKGDIAEGYSVSREKKESFPLTVTSAQKNPTAFYLCASRVDRVLTEAFFGQGTRLTVV.

The rearrangement uses TRBV14 and TRBJ2-5, with D possibly TRBD2 on 6 matching bases. The CDR3 runs to 17 residues. Germline CDR1 and CDR2: SGHDN and FVKESK. The V end was cut by 1 base, the J end by 0 bases, with 15 bases between. The CDR3 protein is CASSQGSAGLYQETQYF. The CDR3 coding sequence is TGTGCCAGCAGCCAAGGTTCTGCGGGACTGTACCAAGAGACCCAGTACTTC.

The rearrangement joins TRBV28 to TRBJ2-1; no definite D call. Per germline, CDR1 MDHEN and CDR2 SYDVKM. CDR3 length: 15 amino acids. The V and J ends lost 3 bases and 2 bases respectively, with 11 bases between them. The CDR3 nucleotides are TGTGCCAGCAGTTTGGTACCGAGCACCTACAATGAGCAGTTCTTC. Translating it yields CASSLVPSTYNEQFF. Full variable domain (missing parts from reference TRBV28 and TRBJ2-1): DVKVTQSSRYLVKRTGEKVFLECVQDMDHENMFWYRQDPGLGLRLIYFSYDVKMKEKGDIPEGYSVSREKKERFSLILESASTNQTSMYLCASSLVPSTYNEQFFGPGTRLTVL.

J is TRBJ2-5 and V is TRBV15, with 7 bases fitting TRBD1. The J segment lost 6 bases and the V segment lost 5 bases, leaving 15 bases of the junction unmatched. The CDR3 runs to 16 residues. The germline V gene encodes CDR1 LNHNV and CDR2 YYDKDF (reference sequence). CDR3 loop: CATSSSPVGGGQTQYF. The CDR3 bases are TGTGCCACCAGCTCCAGCCCCGTAGGGGGCGGGCAGACCCAGTACTTC. Looking up the rest from reference TRBV15 and TRBJ2-5 gives the full variable domain: DAMVIQNPRYQVTQFGKPVTLSCSQTLNHNVMYWYQQKSSQAPKLLFHYYDKDFNNEADTPDNFQSRRPNTSFCFLDIRSPGLGDTAMYLCATSSSPVGGGQTQYFGPGTRLLVL.

The chain joins TRBV19 to TRBJ2-3; TRBD1 matches at 7 bases. The V gene's germline CDR1 is LNHDA and CDR2 SQIVND (reference sequence). CDR3 size: 13 residues. The ends lost 6 bases at V and 3 bases at J; junction bases unmatched: 3. The chain's CDR3 is CASRSGGTDTQYF. The CDR3 DNA reads as TGTGCCAGTAGATCAGGGGGAACAGATACGCAGTATTTT.

The chain links TRBV2 to TRBJ2-5; D not resolved. Trimming pared 3 bases from V and 5 bases from J, leaving 10 bases between. The CDR3 extends over 13 amino acids. Germline V gene sequence: CDR1 SNHLY, CDR2 FYNNEI. The CDR3 DNA reads as TGTGCCAGCAGTGATTCCAGAGGCGAGACCCAGTACTTC. Protein sequence: CASSDSRGETQYF.

In its sample, this clone was seen once. The chain recombines TRBV7-3 with TRBJ2-3; 13 bases line up with TRBD2. Germline CDR1 SGHTA, CDR2 FQGTGA. The J segment lost 4 bases and the V segment lost 2 bases, leaving 3 bases of the junction unmatched. This CDR3 contains 16 residues. The CDR3 spells CASSLATSGGADTQYF. CDR3 nucleotide sequence: TGTGCCAGCAGCTTAGCAACTAGCGGGGGGGCAGATACGCAGTATTTT.

CDR3 in amino acids: CASRQGLAGIYGSYF. The CDR3 DNA sequence: TGTGCCAGCAGACAGGGACTAGCGGGGATTTATGGTTCGTATTTT. J is TRBJ2-3 and V is TRBV27; 13 bases match TRBD2. The V gene's germline CDR1 is MNHEY and CDR2 SMNVEV (reference sequence). The J segment lost 14 bases and the V segment lost 6 bases, leaving 14 bases of the junction unmatched. The CDR3 sequence is 15 residues long.

This clone was seen only a few times. The chain combines TRBV21-1 with TRBJ1-2; the table's D call of TRBD1 was not tested on the DNA. TRBV21-1 is a pseudogene. The CDR3 sequence is 16 residues long. CDR3 region: CASSKELGHEFGGYTF. The DNA of the CDR3 is TGTGCCAGCAGCAAAGAACTGGGACACGAATTCGGTGGCTACACCTTC.

The rearrangement uses TRBV6-5 and TRBJ2-5; 7 bases are shared with TRBD1. This CDR3 region has 15 residues. In germline, CDR1 is MNHEY, CDR2 SVGAGI. V lost 8 bases and J lost 1; bases outside the gene matches: 10. The CDR3 DNA reads as TGTGCCAGCGGGGGAAAGGGGGCGATCCAAGAGACCCAGTACTTC. Amino acid sequence: CASGGKGAIQETQYF.